A selection of T cell receptor beta chains follows, all from one sample in a study of CD8+ T cells in alopecia areata. Measured with immunoSEQ multiplex PCR; TCRdb has only the in-frame clones, and not every one. Of 150,000 or so clones listed, roughly 66% were seen once; the top ten hold 10% to 12%. This material consisted of CD8+ T cells sorted from blood, taken at week 0. These receptors were collected from a human donor with alopecia areata. CDR3s include the opening cysteine and the closing phenylalanine or tryptophan. D genes are given only for firm matches. Clone sizes are given selectively: once, few, many, or a class where the clone is expanded.

d_gene: NA; j_gene: TRBJ2-5; abundance: NA; v_gene: TRBV25-1; CDR3aa: CASSGQLQETQYF; CDR3nt: TGTGCCAGCAGTGGTCAGCTCCAAGAGACCCAGTACTTC
d_gene: NA; j_gene: TRBJ1-1; abundance: NA; v_gene: TRBV27; CDR3aa: CASSAGWLNTEAFF; CDR3nt: TGTGCCAGCAGCGCAGGGTGGCTGAACACTGAAGCTTTCTTT
d_gene: NA; j_gene: TRBJ2-7; abundance: NA; v_gene: TRBV27; CDR3aa: CASSFSGSEQYF; CDR3nt: TGTGCCAGCAGTTTTTCCGGGAGCGAGCAGTACTTC
d_gene: TRBD2; j_gene: TRBJ2-1; abundance: NA; v_gene: TRBV30; CDR3aa: CAWSSGGAYEQFF; CDR3nt: TGTGCCTGGAGCAGCGGGGGGGCTTATGAGCAGTTCTTC
d_gene: TRBD2; j_gene: TRBJ2-1; abundance: NA; v_gene: TRBV29-1; CDR3aa: CSTTKLAGGPASYNEQFF; CDR3nt: TGCAGCACGACGAAACTAGCGGGGGGTCCCGCTTCCTACAATGAGCAGTTCTTC
d_gene: NA; j_gene: TRBJ2-5; abundance: once; v_gene: TRBV7-9; CDR3aa: CASSFLTTSLTQETQYF; CDR3nt: TGTGCCAGCAGCTTTCTTACGACTAGTTTGACACAAGAGACCCAGTACTTC
d_gene: TRBD1; j_gene: TRBJ1-2; abundance: NA; v_gene: TRBV5-1; CDR3aa: CASSLAPDRARYGYTF; CDR3nt: TGCGCCAGCAGCTTGGCCCCGGACAGGGCCCGCTATGGCTACACCTTC
d_gene: NA; j_gene: TRBJ2-7; abundance: NA; v_gene: TRBV13; CDR3aa: CASSLGGQTYEQYF; CDR3nt: TGTGCCAGCAGCTTAGGAGGACAGACCTACGAGCAGTACTTC
d_gene: NA; j_gene: TRBJ2-7; abundance: NA; v_gene: TRBV29-1; CDR3aa: CSVGQGSSLYEQYF; CDR3nt: TGCAGCGTTGGTCAGGGTTCGAGTCTTTACGAGCAGTACTTC
d_gene: TRBD2; j_gene: TRBJ2-3; abundance: NA; v_gene: TRBV7-9; CDR3aa: CASSDPTSGGPDTQYF; CDR3nt: TGTGCCAGCAGCGACCCGACTAGCGGGGGGCCAGATACGCAGTATTTT
d_gene: TRBD1; j_gene: TRBJ2-7; abundance: NA; v_gene: TRBV27; CDR3aa: CASSSGGGENEQYF; CDR3nt: TGTGCCAGCAGTTCAGGGGGCGGGGAGAACGAGCAGTACTTC
d_gene: NA; j_gene: TRBJ2-5; abundance: few; v_gene: TRBV5-1; CDR3aa: CASSDGSGETQYF; CDR3nt: TGCGCCAGCAGCGACGGCTCTGGGGAGACCCAGTACTTC
d_gene: NA; j_gene: TRBJ1-6; abundance: few; v_gene: TRBV11-2; CDR3aa: CASSSTHPSYNSPLHF; CDR3nt: TGTGCCAGCAGTTCAACACATCCCTCCTATAATTCACCCCTCCACTTT
d_gene: NA; j_gene: TRBJ2-7; abundance: NA; v_gene: TRBV7-9; CDR3aa: CASSWAGAEQYF; CDR3nt: TGTGCCAGCAGCTGGGCAGGGGCCGAGCAGTACTTC
d_gene: NA; j_gene: TRBJ2-2; abundance: few; v_gene: TRBV19; CDR3aa: CASSIGVGELFF; CDR3nt: TGTGCCAGTAGTATAGGGGTCGGGGAGCTGTTTTTT
d_gene: NA; j_gene: TRBJ2-1; abundance: few; v_gene: TRBV4-1; CDR3aa: CASSDDGFRPAYNEQFF; CDR3nt: TGCGCCAGCAGTGACGATGGGTTCCGACCAGCCTACAATGAGCAGTTCTTC
d_gene: NA; j_gene: TRBJ1-1; abundance: few; v_gene: TRBV30; CDR3aa: CAWNLIGTKAFF; CDR3nt: TGTGCCTGGAACCTCATAGGGACGAAAGCTTTCTTT
d_gene: NA; j_gene: TRBJ2-2; abundance: few; v_gene: TRBV7-9; CDR3aa: CASSARPGELFF; CDR3nt: TGTGCCAGCAGCGCCCGGCCCGGGGAGCTGTTTTTT
d_gene: NA; j_gene: TRBJ1-2; abundance: NA; v_gene: TRBV4-1; CDR3aa: CASSQSNSKAYGYTF; CDR3nt: TGCGCCAGCAGCCAATCCAACAGCAAGGCGTATGGCTACACCTTC
d_gene: NA; j_gene: TRBJ1-4; abundance: NA; v_gene: TRBV6-6; CDR3aa: CASSYVRAEKLFF; CDR3nt: TGTGCCAGCAGTTACGTCAGGGCTGAAAAACTGTTTTTT
d_gene: TRBD1; j_gene: TRBJ2-7; abundance: NA; v_gene: TRBV4-1; CDR3aa: CASSQGGFGQGAYEQYF; CDR3nt: TGCGCCAGCAGCCAAGGGGGTTTTGGACAGGGGGCTTACGAGCAGTACTTC
d_gene: TRBD1; j_gene: TRBJ1-6; abundance: NA; v_gene: TRBV9; CDR3aa: CASSVDRGLSPLHF; CDR3nt: TGTGCCAGCAGCGTAGACAGGGGGCTCTCACCCCTCCACTTT
d_gene: NA; j_gene: TRBJ2-5; abundance: NA; v_gene: TRBV29-1; CDR3aa: CSVVEGWETQYF; CDR3nt: TGCAGCGTTGTTGAGGGGTGGGAGACCCAGTACTTC
d_gene: NA; j_gene: TRBJ1-2; abundance: NA; v_gene: TRBV27; CDR3aa: CASSLLGQRGSYGYTF; CDR3nt: TGTGCCAGCAGCTTACTTGGACAAAGGGGAAGCTATGGCTACACCTTC
d_gene: TRBD2; j_gene: TRBJ2-3; abundance: NA; v_gene: TRBV6-5; CDR3aa: CASSYAGGLTTDTQYF; CDR3nt: TGTGCCAGCAGTTATGCGGGGGGGCTTACGACAGATACGCAGTATTTT
d_gene: TRBD2; j_gene: TRBJ2-7; abundance: once; v_gene: TRBV13; CDR3aa: CASSLGGGSPYEQYF; CDR3nt: TGTGCCAGCAGCTTAGGCGGGGGGAGCCCCTACGAGCAGTACTTC
d_gene: NA; j_gene: TRBJ2-7; abundance: NA; v_gene: TRBV5-6; CDR3aa: CASSWAQGYEQYF; CDR3nt: TGTGCCAGCAGCTGGGCACAGGGCTACGAGCAGTACTTC
d_gene: NA; j_gene: TRBJ2-1; abundance: few; v_gene: TRBV20-1; CDR3aa: CSARSNNEQFF; CDR3nt: TGCAGTGCCAGGAGCAACAATGAGCAGTTCTTC
d_gene: NA; j_gene: TRBJ1-1; abundance: NA; v_gene: TRBV25-1; CDR3aa: CASSVDREAFF; CDR3nt: TGTGCCAGCAGTGTTGACCGTGAAGCTTTCTTT
d_gene: TRBD1; j_gene: TRBJ2-7; abundance: NA; v_gene: TRBV13; CDR3aa: CASGQGYEQYF; CDR3nt: TGTGCCAGCGGACAGGGATACGAGCAGTACTTC
d_gene: NA; j_gene: TRBJ2-3; abundance: NA; v_gene: TRBV2; CDR3aa: CASSEGDDAGTQYF; CDR3nt: TGTGCCAGCAGTGAAGGGGATGACGCTGGTACGCAGTATTTT